The 7 T cell receptor beta chains below were found in one sample sequenced in a study of shared clonotypes between healthy human individuals. Sequencing used immunoSEQ multiplex PCR; TCRdb keeps in-frame clones, though not all of them. The top ten clones hold roughly 0.34% of a sample with approximately 2,300,000 clones, around 93% of them seen once. The sequencing sample was made of naive CD4+ T cells from PBMCs. Subset described: CD45RA+ positively selected. The source of these receptors is a man aged 18 to 30 in good health. Some clones in this sample may be carry-over from other donors' samples.

The chain joins TRBV13 to TRBJ2-7; 8 bases line up with TRBD2. V lost 2 bases to trimming and J lost 0 bases; unmatched junction nucleotides: 9. Looked up from germline, CDR1 is PRHDT and CDR2 is FYEKMQ (reference sequence). This CDR3 contains 17 residues. The CDR3, as DNA: TGTGCCAGCAGCTTATTCCCAGCGGGAGTTCCCTCCTACGAGCAGTACTTC. Its translation is CASSLFPAGVPSYEQYF.

The chain has TRBV30 and TRBJ1-3; D not certain. Germline V gene data show CDR1 as GTSNPN and CDR2 as SVGIG (reference sequence). The CDR3 has 14 amino acids. Trimming removed 0 bases at V and 2 bases at J, with 8 bases between. The CDR3 DNA reads TGTGCCTGGAGTGTGTGGTTTGCTGGAAACACCATATATTTT. Translating it yields CAWSVWFAGNTIYF.

V and J are TRBV28 and TRBJ1-4, with a tentative D call TRBD1 (5 bases). The CDR3 contains 15 residues. V was pared by 3 bases and J by 7 bases, with 15 bases between. Germline CDR1 and CDR2: MDHEN and SYDVKM. CDR3 region: CASSFSQAGGEKLFF. DNA of the CDR3: TGTGCCAGCAGTTTCTCCCAAGCTGGGGGTGAAAAACTGTTTTTT.

The chain links TRBV7-3 to TRBJ2-7; D is ambiguous. This CDR3 is built from 15 residues. Per germline, CDR1 SGHTA and CDR2 FQGTGA. V was pared by 3 bases and J by 0 bases, with 12 bases between. CDR3 nucleotides: TGTGCCAGCAGCTTGGAATCTGCTAGCTCCTACGAGCAGTACTTC. It codes for CASSLESASSYEQYF.

V usage is TRBV30 and J usage is TRBJ1-3, with 9 bases that match TRBD1. Trimming took 4 bases from V and 6 from J; bases not matched to a gene: 19. Germline lookup yields CDR1 GTSNPN and CDR2 SVGIG (reference sequence). This CDR3 comprises 18 residues. CDR3 nucleotides: TGTGCCTGGAATGGAGGGACAGGGCTCTTAAGGGGAGAAAACACCATATATTTT. Translation gives CAWNGGTGLLRGENTIYF. Complete variable domain (other parts from reference TRBV30 and TRBJ1-3): SQTIHQWPATLVQPVGSPLSLECTVEGTSNPNLYWYRQAAGRGLQLLFYSVGIGQISSEVPQNLSASRPQDRQFILSSKKLLLSDSGFYLCAWNGGTGLLRGENTIYFGEGSWLTVV.

This chain connects TRBV6-5 to TRBJ2-3; D is unclear. V gave up 4 bases and J gave up 2 bases, with 10 bases separating them. Germline CDR1 and CDR2: MNHEY and SVGAGI. This CDR3 is built from 14 residues. CDR3 DNA: TGTGCCAGCAGTTCACTATCTGACACAGATACGCAGTATTTT. Its translation: CASSSLSDTDTQYF.

The V and J genes are TRBV6-6 and TRBJ2-7, with D perhaps matching TRBD1 or TRBD2 (5 bases each). The germline V gene encodes CDR1 MNHNY and CDR2 SVGAGI (reference sequence). Trimming stripped 6 bases from V and 5 bases from J, with 11 bases between. The CDR3 length is 12 residues. The CDR3 region is CASRGPGDEQYF. The DNA of the CDR3 is TGTGCCAGCAGGGGGCCCGGGGACGAGCAGTACTTC.